This T cell receptor (beta chain) was retrieved from a study of CD8 T cells in ankylosing spondylitis. Study results and caveats: Disease-linked clones displayed a CD8+ phenotype and appeared relatively rarely in peripheral blood. Reported data indicate significant enrichment of disease-linked clones within matched ankylosing spondylitis synovial fluid.

There are a few counts of this clonotype. The antigen is unknown. Making use of molecular barcodes, quantitative 5'-RACE generated TCR beta libraries. TCRdb analysed the 5' RACE reads with MiXCR anew, one entry per CDR3 protein. The sample yields about 340,000 distinct CDR3 sequences, roughly 14% seen once. Sequencing input: blood, either unsorted or a sorted T cell fraction (not recorded which). The TCR originated in a male donor with ankylosing spondylitis or in good health (not recorded which).

CDR3 DNA: TGCAGTGCTGCCCTCGACCTGGAGACCCAGTACTTC. Translation gives CSAALDLETQYF. This chain joins TRBV20-1 and TRBJ2-5, with D uncertain. The CDR3 spans 12 residues. CDR1 is DFQATT, CDR2 SNEGSKA, per germline (reference sequence). The germline V and J ends were trimmed by 5 bases and 5 bases, with 12 bases remaining between them.